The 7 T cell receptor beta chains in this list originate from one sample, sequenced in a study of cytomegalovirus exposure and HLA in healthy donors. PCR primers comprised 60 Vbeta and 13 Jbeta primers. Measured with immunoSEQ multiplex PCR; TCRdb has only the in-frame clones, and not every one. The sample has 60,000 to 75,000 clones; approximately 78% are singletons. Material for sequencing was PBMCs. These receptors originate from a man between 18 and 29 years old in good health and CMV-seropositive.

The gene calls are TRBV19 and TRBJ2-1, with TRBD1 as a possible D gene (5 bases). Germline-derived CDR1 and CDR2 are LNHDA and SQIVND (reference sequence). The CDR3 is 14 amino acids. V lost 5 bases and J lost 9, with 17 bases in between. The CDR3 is CASSEVQVKSEQFF. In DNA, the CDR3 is TGTGCCAGTAGTGAAGTACAGGTTAAGAGTGAGCAGTTCTTC.

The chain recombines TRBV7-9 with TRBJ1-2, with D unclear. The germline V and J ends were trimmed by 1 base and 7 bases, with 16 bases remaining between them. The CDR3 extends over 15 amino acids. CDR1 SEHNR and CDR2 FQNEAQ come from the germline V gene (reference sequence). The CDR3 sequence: CASSLDAGFDGGYTF. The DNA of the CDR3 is TGTGCCAGCAGCTTAGATGCGGGGTTTGACGGTGGCTACACCTTC.

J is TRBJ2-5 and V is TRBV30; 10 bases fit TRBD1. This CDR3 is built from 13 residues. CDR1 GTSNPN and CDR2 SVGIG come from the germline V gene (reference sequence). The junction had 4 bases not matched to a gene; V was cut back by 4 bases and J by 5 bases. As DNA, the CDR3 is TGTGCCTGGACCTCGGGACAGGGGGAGACCCAGTACTTC. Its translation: CAWTSGQGETQYF. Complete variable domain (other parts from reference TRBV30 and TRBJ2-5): SQTIHQWPATLVQPVGSPLSLECTVEGTSNPNLYWYRQAAGRGLQLLFYSVGIGQISSEVPQNLSASRPQDRQFILSSKKLLLSDSGFYLCAWTSGQGETQYFGPGTRLLVL.

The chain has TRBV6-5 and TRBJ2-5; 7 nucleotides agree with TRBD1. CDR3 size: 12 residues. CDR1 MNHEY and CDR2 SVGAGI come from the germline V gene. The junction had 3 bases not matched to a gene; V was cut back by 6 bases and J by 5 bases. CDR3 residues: CASSLQGETQYF. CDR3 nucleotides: TGTGCCAGCAGCTTACAGGGGGAGACCCAGTACTTC.

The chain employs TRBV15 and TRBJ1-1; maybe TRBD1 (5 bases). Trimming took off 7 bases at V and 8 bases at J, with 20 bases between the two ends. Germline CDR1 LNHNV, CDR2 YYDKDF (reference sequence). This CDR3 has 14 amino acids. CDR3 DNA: TGTGCCACCACGAACCGGCTGCAGGGATCAGAAGCTTTCTTT. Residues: CATTNRLQGSEAFF.

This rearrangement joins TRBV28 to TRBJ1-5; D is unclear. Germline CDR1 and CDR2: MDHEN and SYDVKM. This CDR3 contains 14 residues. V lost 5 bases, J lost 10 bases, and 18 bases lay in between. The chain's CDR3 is CASSTIPQQDPQHF. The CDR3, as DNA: TGTGCCAGCAGTACGATACCCCAGCAGGATCCCCAGCATTTT.

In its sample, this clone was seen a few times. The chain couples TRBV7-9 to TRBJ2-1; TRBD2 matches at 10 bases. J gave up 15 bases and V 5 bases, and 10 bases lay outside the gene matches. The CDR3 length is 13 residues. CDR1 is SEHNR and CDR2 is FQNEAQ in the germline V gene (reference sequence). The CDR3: CASSPGGASGRFF. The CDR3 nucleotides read TGTGCCAGCAGCCCCGGTGGGGCTAGCGGGAGGTTCTTC.